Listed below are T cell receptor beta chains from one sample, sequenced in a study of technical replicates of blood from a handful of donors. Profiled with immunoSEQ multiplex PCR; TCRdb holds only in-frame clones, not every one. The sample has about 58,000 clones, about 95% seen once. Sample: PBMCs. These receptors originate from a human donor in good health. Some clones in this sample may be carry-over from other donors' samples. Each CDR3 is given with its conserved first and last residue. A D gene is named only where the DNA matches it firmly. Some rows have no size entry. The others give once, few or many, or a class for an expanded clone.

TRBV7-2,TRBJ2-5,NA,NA,TGTGCCAGCAGCCCCCGGGAGACCCAGTACTTC,CASSPRETQYF
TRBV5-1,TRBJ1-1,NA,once,TGCGCCAGCAGCCGAAACAGACCCTACACTGAAGCTTTCTTT,CASSRNRPYTEAFF
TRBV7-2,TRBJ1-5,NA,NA,TGTGCCAGCAGCTTACACGGTCTAAGCAATCAGCCCCAGCATTTT,CASSLHGLSNQPQHF
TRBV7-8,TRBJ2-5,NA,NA,TGTGCCAGCAGCTCTAAAGTGTTGCTCAGGGTTCAAGAGACCCAGTACTTC,CASSSKVLLRVQETQYF
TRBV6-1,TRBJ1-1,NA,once,TGTGCCAGCAGCCCTATACCAGAGCGTGGCACTGAAGCTTTCTTT,CASSPIPERGTEAFF
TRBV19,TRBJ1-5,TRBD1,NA,TGTGCCAGTGGCGTTCAGGGGGCCGGTCAGCCCCAGCATTTT,CASGVQGAGQPQHF
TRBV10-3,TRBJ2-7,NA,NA,TGTGCCATCAGCTTACAGGGACCCAACGAGCAGTACTTC,CAISLQGPNEQYF
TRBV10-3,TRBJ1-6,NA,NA,TGTGCCATCAGGAGCTCCTATAATTCACCCCTCCACTTT,CAIRSSYNSPLHF
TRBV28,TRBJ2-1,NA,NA,TGTGCCAGCTTTGACAGCTCCTACAATGAGCAGTTCTTC,CASFDSSYNEQFF
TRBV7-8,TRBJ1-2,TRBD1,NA,TGTGCCAGCAGCTTAGCGGACAGGGGCTATGGCTACACCTTC,CASSLADRGYGYTF
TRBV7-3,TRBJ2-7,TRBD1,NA,TGTGCCAGCAGTGGACGCAGGGGGCCCATCGAGCAGTACTTC,CASSGRRGPIEQYF
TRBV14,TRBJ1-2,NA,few,TGTGCCAGCAGCCAAGGGTTCGGGGTCCGGTATGGCTACACCTTC,CASSQGFGVRYGYTF
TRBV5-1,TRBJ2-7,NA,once,TGCGCCAGCAGCTTGCTAGGCCTCTCCTACGAGCAGTACTTC,CASSLLGLSYEQYF
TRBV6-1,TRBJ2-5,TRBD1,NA,TGTGCCAGCAGTGATGGGACAGGTGCCTTTCGGACCCAGTACTTC,CASSDGTGAFRTQYF
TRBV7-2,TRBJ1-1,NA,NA,TGTGCCAGCAGCCGCGACAGCCACACTGAAGCTTTCTTT,CASSRDSHTEAFF
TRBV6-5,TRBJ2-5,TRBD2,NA,TGTGCCAGCAGTTACGCGGGGGGCGCGGGGGAGACCCAGTACTTC,CASSYAGGAGETQYF
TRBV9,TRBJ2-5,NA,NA,TGTGCCAGCAGCGTTGAGGGGGGGCTAGAGACCCAGTACTTC,CASSVEGGLETQYF
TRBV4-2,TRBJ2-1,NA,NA,TGTGCCAGCAGCCAAGATCTGGCGACAGGGAGGAATGAGCAGTTCTTC,CASSQDLATGRNEQFF
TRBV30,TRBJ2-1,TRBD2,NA,TGTGCCTGGAGCGGAGTGGGGGGGGGTAGGGACAATGAGCAGTTCTTC,CAWSGVGGGRDNEQFF
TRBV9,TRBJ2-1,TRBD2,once,TGTGCCAGCAGCCAAAGCGGGGGAACCTACAATGAGCAGTTCTTC,CASSQSGGTYNEQFF
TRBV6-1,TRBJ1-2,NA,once,TGTGCCAGCAGTCTAGGCTATGGCTACACCTTC,CASSLGYGYTF
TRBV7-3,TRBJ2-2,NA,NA,TGTGCCAGCAGCTTACTCGGGGTCGCGAACACCGGGGAGCTGTTTTTT,CASSLLGVANTGELFF
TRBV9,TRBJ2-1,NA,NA,TGTGCCAGCAGCGTAGGACTGGGAGGCAATGAGCAGTTCTTC,CASSVGLGGNEQFF
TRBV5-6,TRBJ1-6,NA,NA,TGTGCCAGCAGCTTGCGCGCGGCAGCCCGTCGGAATTCACCCCTCCACTTT,CASSLRAAARRNSPLHF
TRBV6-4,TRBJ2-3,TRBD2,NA,TGTGCCAGCAGTGACGTTTCTAGCGGGAGGGATACGCAGTATTTT,CASSDVSSGRDTQYF
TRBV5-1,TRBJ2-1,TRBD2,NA,TGCGCCAGCGCCCTCATAGCGGGAGGCTCCCCCTGGTTGGGCTACAATGAGCAGTTCTTC,CASALIAGGSPWLGYNEQFF
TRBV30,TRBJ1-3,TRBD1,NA,TGTGCCTGGAGTATAGACAGGGGGACTGGAAACACCATATATTTT,CAWSIDRGTGNTIYF
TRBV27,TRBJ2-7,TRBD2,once,TGTGCCAGCAGTTACCCCGGGACTAGCGACCCGGGCGAGCAGTACTTC,CASSYPGTSDPGEQYF
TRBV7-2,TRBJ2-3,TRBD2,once,TGTGCCAGCAGCTTAGTTGGTGTCGGGGGGGTAGATACGCAGTATTTT,CASSLVGVGGVDTQYF
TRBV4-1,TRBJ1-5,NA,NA,TGCGCCAGCAGCCCAGTGGCAGGTCAACAGCCCCAGCATTTT,CASSPVAGQQPQHF
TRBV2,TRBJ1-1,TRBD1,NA,TGTGCCAGCAGTCGGGACAGGGGAATTGAAGCTTTCTTT,CASSRDRGIEAFF
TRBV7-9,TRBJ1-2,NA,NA,TGTGCCACCTTCGGGGGAGTCTATGGCTACACCTTC,CATFGGVYGYTF